This TCR beta chain was identified in a study of early T cells in non-severe SARS-CoV-2 infection. Study context: The chains were unpaired, and the sequenced material was bulk RNA from unsorted whole blood.

Each CDR3 protein is one row after TCRdb ran MiXCR on the 5' RACE reads. In the table there are about 50,000 distinct CDR3 sequences, around a tenth of which are singletons. At least ten counts were recorded for this clonotype. This CDR3 contains 14 residues. Trimming pared 10 bases from V and 2 bases from J, leaving 16 bases between. Germline V gene data show CDR1 as ENHRY and CDR2 as SYGVKD. The TCR comes from an adult who was a healthcare worker with PCR-confirmed SARS-CoV-2 infection or an uninfected control (not recorded which). Input material: whole blood. V usage is TRBV10-3 and J usage is TRBJ2-3; D may correspond to TRBD1 or TRBD2 (6 bases each). The CDR3 loop reads CATRDTGTTDTQYF. CDR3 DNA: TGTGCCACGCGGGACACCGGGACCACAGATACGCAGTATTTT.